A single sample is the source of the 5 T cell receptor beta chains below, sequenced in a study of graft-versus-host responses after intestinal transplantation. Here immunoSEQ multiplex PCR was the method, and the copy in TCRdb shows in-frame clones only, minus some. The sample carries 95,000 to 100,000 clones, 86% recorded once. The starting material was PBMCs, obtained 255 days after intestinal transplant. These TCRs come from a human patient who received an intestinal transplant, so some T cells may come from the graft donor.

The rearrangement uses TRBV27 and TRBJ2-7; D possibly corresponds to TRBD1 (5 bases). This CDR3 has 12 residues. Trimming took 7 bases from V and 3 from J, leaving 10 bases between them. The germline CDR1 and CDR2 sequences are MNHEY and SMNVEV (reference sequence). The CDR3: CASKVGDYEQYF. CDR3 DNA sequence: TGTGCCAGCAAGGTAGGGGACTACGAGCAGTACTTC.

The V gene is TRBV25-1, the J gene TRBJ1-1; D not resolved. The length of the CDR3 is 11 residues. Trimming left V 7 bases short and J 4 bases short, with 7 bases between. Germline values: CDR1 MGHDK, CDR2 SYGVNS. The CDR3 DNA reads as TGTGCCAGCATGTGGGGCACTGAAGCTTTCTTT. Its translation: CASMWGTEAFF. The full variable domain, completed using reference TRBV25-1 and TRBJ1-1, is EADIYQTPRYLVIGTGKKITLECSQTMGHDKMYWYQQDPGMELHLIHYSYGVNSTEKGDLSSESTVSRIRTEHFPLTLESARPSHTSQYLCASMWGTEAFFGQGTRLTVV.

The chain combines TRBV5-6 with TRBJ2-3; 8 bases agree with TRBD1. Germline V gives CDR1 SGHDT, CDR2 YYEEEE. The ends lost 0 bases at V and 0 bases at J; junction bases unmatched: 0. The CDR3 spans 15 residues. CDR3 region: CASSLGQGSTDTQYF. The CDR3 DNA reads as TGTGCCAGCAGCTTGGGACAGGGGAGCACAGATACGCAGTATTTT.

The chain has TRBV5-1 and TRBJ1-2, with D tentatively TRBD1 (6 bases). V gave up 3 bases and J gave up 0 bases, with 12 bases separating them. Germline V CDR1 and CDR2: SGHRS, YFSETQ. The CDR3 runs to 15 residues. For the CDR3, the DNA is TGCGCCAGCAGCTGGGGGGACATATCTAACTATGGCTACACCTTC. Its protein is CASSWGDISNYGYTF.

V usage is TRBV11-2 and J usage is TRBJ2-7, with 8 bases lining up with TRBD2. Germline V gene data show CDR1 as SGHAT and CDR2 as FQNNGV. V trimming: 3 bases; J trimming: 3 bases; junction bases outside the gene matches: 10. The length of the CDR3 is 16 residues. Here the CDR3 DNA reads TGTGCCAGCAGCTTGAGGGCGGGGGGCGGCAACTACGAGCAGTACGTC. This codes for CASSLRAGGGNYEQYV.